This entry is about one T cell receptor beta chain. 5'RACE template switching built TCR beta cDNA with unique molecular identifiers. TCRdb reprocessed the 5' RACE reads and reports one entry per CDR3 protein, with no DNA. The table for this sample gives 200,000 to 300,000 distinct CDR3 sequences. These data are taken from a study of T cells expressing NK-cell markers. Germline lookup yields CDR1 MNHNY and CDR2 SVGAGI (reference sequence). This CDR3 has 12 amino acids. This TCR came from a young man in good health. The rearrangement links TRBV6-6 to TRBJ2-1; TCRdb's D call, TRBD2, is unchecked because there is no DNA. What was sequenced was blood T cells: a sorted CD56 or NKG2C T cell subset, CD4+ or CD8+ T cells, or bulk PBMC T cells (not recorded which). This chain's CDR3 is CASSYSPHEQFF.